One sample yielded the 19 T cell receptor beta chains listed below, sequenced in a study of blood T cell repertoires in COVID-19. Some clones are missing from TCRdb's copy, which holds only in-frame ones; the method was immunoSEQ multiplex PCR. This table has roughly 120,000 clones, about 86% appearing once. Material: peripheral blood. These receptors were obtained from a woman aged 45-60 years with active or convalescent COVID-19.

This clone has only a few counts. V gene TRBV28 combines with J gene TRBJ1-6, with TRBD1 matching over 10 bases. The CDR3 sequence is 16 residues long. The V gene's germline CDR1 is MDHEN and CDR2 SYDVKM. The V segment lost 5 bases and the J segment 5 bases; nucleotides outside the gene matches: 6. The CDR3 reads CASSPPGTGDNSPLHF. CDR3 coding DNA: TGTGCCAGCAGTCCACCCGGGACAGGGGATAATTCACCCCTCCACTTT.

The chain employs TRBV27 and TRBJ2-1, with 9 nucleotides matching TRBD2. Germline trimming cut 5 bases from V and 7 bases from J; bases unmatched to any gene: 6. CDR3 length: 14 amino acids. Germline-derived CDR1 and CDR2 are MNHEY and SMNVEV (reference sequence). CDR3 residues: CASSRSGSGNEQFF. Here the CDR3 DNA reads TGTGCCAGCAGTCGTAGCGGGAGTGGAAATGAGCAGTTCTTC.

This chain links TRBV11-2 with TRBJ1-4; D is possibly TRBD1 (6 bases). Germline-derived CDR1 and CDR2 are SGHAT and FQNNGV. There are 15 residues in the CDR3. With 1 base removed from V and 8 bases from J, the gap between germline ends came to 14 bases. The CDR3 is CASSLGQGNGEKLFF. The CDR3 nucleotides read TGTGCCAGCAGCTTAGGGCAGGGGAACGGGGAAAAACTGTTTTTT.

This clone was seen a single time. The chain couples TRBV6-2 or TRBV6-3 to TRBJ2-5; the D is unclear. Germline V lookup: CDR1 MNHEY, CDR2 SVGEGT. CDR3 length: 14 residues. The germline V and J ends were trimmed by 2 bases and 3 bases, with 10 bases remaining between them. CDR3 residues: CASSYADTKETQYF. The CDR3 DNA reads as TGTGCCAGCAGTTACGCCGACACGAAAGAGACCCAGTACTTC.

The table lists this clone with a few counts. V gene TRBV12-3 or TRBV12-4 combines with J gene TRBJ1-1, with 8 positions matching TRBD1. V shed 8 bases and J 11 bases; nucleotides not matched to a gene: 13. This CDR3 is built from 13 residues. The CDR3 region is CASGRGHDTVAFF. CDR3 in DNA: TGTGCCAGCGGCAGGGGGCACGACACAGTTGCTTTCTTT.

This chain links TRBV6-2 or TRBV6-3 with TRBJ1-1, with 8 bases fitting TRBD1. V dropped 0 bases and J dropped 5; count of bases not matched to a gene: 11. The CDR3 contains 17 residues. Per germline, CDR1 MNHEY and CDR2 SVGEGT. CDR3 nucleotides: TGTGCCAGCAGTTACTCATTGAACCCAGGGGGCAAGACTGAAGCTTTCTTT. It specifies CASSYSLNPGGKTEAFF.

This chain joins TRBV29-1 and TRBJ1-2, with 8 bases that match TRBD1. J was trimmed by 4 bases and V by 7 bases; bases with no gene match: 8. The CDR3 sequence is 13 residues long. Per germline, CDR1 SQVTM and CDR2 ANQGSEA. The CDR3 nucleotides read TGCAGCGCGCGGACAGGGCGGGGCTATGGCTACACCTTC. The encoded protein is CSARTGRGYGYTF.

The chain combines TRBV6-5 with TRBJ2-1; TRBD1 matches at 7 bases. Trimming cost V 11 bases and J 8 bases; bases outside gene matches: 15. The CDR3 is made up of 14 amino acids. The germline V gene has CDR1 MNHEY and CDR2 SVGAGI. In DNA, the CDR3 is TGTGCCGCTCTTCCCGGACAGGTAGGGGATGAGCAGTTCTTC. Translating gives CAALPGQVGDEQFF.

J is TRBJ2-3 and V is TRBV9; D is unclear. Per germline, CDR1 SGDLS and CDR2 YYNGEE. V lost 4 bases to trimming and J lost 2 bases, with 8 bases between them. The CDR3 extends over 13 amino acids. The CDR3 DNA reads as TGTGCCAGCAGCACTCGAAACACAGATACGCAGTATTTT. It specifies CASSTRNTDTQYF.

The J gene is TRBJ1-1, the V gene TRBV14; D is unresolved. Germline V gives CDR1 SGHDN, CDR2 FVKESK. This CDR3 has 18 residues. Trimming took off 3 bases at V and 0 bases at J, with 20 bases between the two ends. The CDR3: CASSQGWWQREMNTEAFF. CDR3 DNA: TGTGCCAGCAGCCAGGGTTGGTGGCAGAGGGAAATGAACACTGAAGCTTTCTTT.

The count of this clone is one. The J gene is TRBJ1-2, the V gene TRBV10-3; the D gene is possibly TRBD1 (5 bases). V lost 9 bases and J 8 bases, leaving 25 bases between the germline ends. The CDR3 sequence is 15 residues long. CDR1 and CDR2 from the germline V gene are ENHRY and SYGVKD. The CDR3 coding sequence is TGTGCCATATGGAGGGGCACGAACTCTGCTTGGGGCTACACCTTC. It yields the protein CAIWRGTNSAWGYTF.

V gene TRBV19 combines with J gene TRBJ2-1; D possibly corresponds to TRBD2 (5 bases). The CDR3 length is 12 residues. The germline V and J ends were trimmed by 4 bases and 4 bases, with 5 bases remaining between them. The germline V gene encodes CDR1 LNHDA and CDR2 SQIVND (reference sequence). DNA for the CDR3: TGTGCCAGTAGTACGGGATACAATGAGCAGTTCTTC. This translates into CASSTGYNEQFF.

The chain employs TRBV19 and TRBJ2-2; D might be TRBD1 (7 bases). Germline V lookup: CDR1 LNHDA, CDR2 SQIVND (reference sequence). This CDR3 is 14 amino acids long. V lost 6 bases and J lost 7, with 15 bases in between. This CDR3 reads CASRIRGAGGELFF. Written as DNA, the CDR3 is TGTGCCAGTAGGATCAGGGGGGCTGGCGGGGAGCTGTTTTTT.

This chain connects TRBV28 to TRBJ2-5, with a tentative D call TRBD2 (5 bases). Germline loops: CDR1 MDHEN, CDR2 SYDVKM. This CDR3 contains 13 residues. The V and J ends lost 3 bases and 7 bases respectively, with 12 bases between them. CDR3 DNA sequence: TGTGCCAGCAGTTTTAAGGCCGGAGGGACCCAGTACTTC. It yields the protein CASSFKAGGTQYF.

In DNA form, the CDR3 reads TGTGCCAGCAGGGTTCGCACGGGGTCTAATTCACCCCTCCACTTT. Protein product: CASRVRTGSNSPLHF. The V call is TRBV6-5, the J call TRBJ1-6; D call uncertain. Germline loops: CDR1 MNHEY, CDR2 SVGAGI. The CDR3 is made up of 15 amino acids. Trimming took 6 bases from V and 6 from J, leaving 15 bases between them.

The rearrangement joins TRBV5-5 to TRBJ1-5; no clear D gene. This CDR3 is built from 15 residues. CDR1 is SGHKS, CDR2 YYEKEE, per germline (reference sequence). The V end lost 0 bases, the J end lost 5 bases, and 12 bases lay between the germline ends. This CDR3 is CASSLDKVVDQPQHF. Here the CDR3 DNA reads TGTGCCAGCAGCTTGGACAAAGTGGTTGATCAGCCCCAGCATTTT.

This clone was seen once. The chain has TRBV11-3 and TRBJ2-1; no firm D call. This CDR3 has 14 amino acids. CDR1 is SGHNT, CDR2 YENEEA, per germline. Trimming removed 0 bases at V and 3 bases at J, with 6 bases between. The CDR3 nucleotides are TGTGCCAGCAGCTTAGAAGGAGACTACAATGAGCAGTTCTTC. Protein sequence: CASSLEGDYNEQFF. The complete variable domain, with remaining parts taken from reference TRBV11-3 and TRBJ2-1, reads EAGVVQSPRYKIIEKKQPVAFWCNPISGHNTLYWYLQNLGQGPELLIRYENEEAVDDSQLPKDRFSAERLKGVDSTLKIQPAELGDSAVYLCASSLEGDYNEQFFGPGTRLTVL.

The rearrangement joins TRBV3-1 (or the pseudogene TRBV3-2) to TRBJ1-4; possible D gene TRBD1, 6 bases. Germline CDR1 is LGHDT and CDR2 is YNNKEL (reference sequence). Between the trimmed V and J ends, which lost 1 base and 8 bases, there was a span of 8 bases. The CDR3 covers 13 residues. CDR3 protein: CASSQGTEEKLFF. The CDR3 DNA reads TGTGCCAGCAGCCAAGGGACAGAGGAAAAACTGTTTTTT.

V is TRBV29-1 and J is TRBJ1-3; 8 positions agree with TRBD1. The germline gives CDR1 SQVTM, CDR2 ANQGSEA. This CDR3 is 15 amino acids long. Trimming removed 7 bases from V and 1 base from J; junction bases left unmatched: 9. CDR3 nucleotide sequence: TGCAGCGCCAAAACCCAGGGGGCGTCTGGAAACACCATATATTTT. It is translated as CSAKTQGASGNTIYF.